The clone carrying this T cell receptor (beta chain) was seen a handful of times. What it binds is unknown. TCRdb analysed the reads with MiXCR anew, one entry per CDR3 protein. The sample carries about 830,000 distinct CDR3 sequences, approximately 32% recorded once. This CDR3 spans 16 amino acids. Trimming left V 6 bases short and J 2 bases short, with 17 bases between. The germline V gene encodes CDR1 MNHNS and CDR2 SASEGT. This specimen comes from a study of T cell repertoires in cytomegalovirus infection. Overall study context: Researchers turned to recently identified HLA-C-restricted CMV epitopes as well as well-studied HLA-B-restricted ones. Indications of both CMV infection and matching HLA type were provided by public TCR beta signatures.

Study-level findings and limits: Dominating the ex vivo response were HLA-C-restricted CMV-specific TCR beta clonotypes.

The chain employs TRBV6-1 and TRBJ2-1; D is perhaps TRBD1 or TRBD2 (6 bases each). Sequenced here: cultured CD8+ T cells from PBMCs, sampled from culture after CMV antigen stimulation. The sequence came from a human donor in good health (CMV status not recorded). Some clones in this sample may be carry-over from other donors' samples. The DNA for the CDR3 is TGTGCCAGCAGGGTTTTTATGGGGGGCACCTACAATGAGCAGTTCTTC. It translates to CASRVFMGGTYNEQFF.